This entry describes one T cell receptor (beta chain). Its antigen is unknown. Time point of the sample: week 3, after first cycle of checkpoint inhibitor. The sample comes from a study of blood T cell dynamics during melanoma immunotherapy. Regarding the study as a whole: PBMC repertoires of eventual disease-control patients split at W3 into clonality or diversity gains.

From germline, CDR1 is SEHNR and CDR2 FQNEAQ (reference sequence). The CDR3 has 13 residues. V was pared by 10 bases and J by 9 bases, with 7 bases of the junction left unmatched. Each bulk PBMC sample had approximately 400 ng DNA loaded. Clones were read by immunoSEQ multiplex PCR, and TCRdb kept only the in-frame ones, dropping some. The sample holds 25,000 to 30,000 clones, 80% to 85% seen once. This TCR was sampled from a human donor with melanoma. The sequenced sample was blood, obtained from a patient treated with checkpoint blockade. The V call is TRBV7-9, the J call TRBJ1-6; 9 nucleotides agree with TRBD1. CDR3 loop: CAIPGQGASPLHF. DNA for the CDR3: TGTGCCATTCCGGGACAGGGAGCTTCACCCCTCCACTTT.